Presented here are 18 T cell receptor beta chains from one specimen sequenced in a study of cytomegalovirus exposure and HLA in healthy donors. Use of 60 Vbeta and 13 Jbeta primers characterized the PCR. Clones were read by immunoSEQ multiplex PCR, and TCRdb kept only the in-frame ones, dropping some. The table shows about 120,000 clones, with approximately 81% occurring only once. What was sequenced was PBMCs. Receptors were obtained from a woman aged 25 to 39 in good health and CMV-seronegative.

The genes are TRBV7-2 and TRBJ2-6; D call uncertain. There are 16 residues in the CDR3. The V gene's germline CDR1 is SGHTA and CDR2 FQGNSA. Trimming took off 3 bases at V and 0 bases at J, with 9 bases between the two ends. CDR3 sequence reads: CASSLETNSGANVLTF. In DNA form, the CDR3 reads TGTGCCAGCAGCTTGGAGACGAACTCTGGGGCCAACGTCCTGACTTTC.

This clone was counted a single time. The J gene is TRBJ2-2, the V gene TRBV7-7; 9 bases fit TRBD1. V trimming: 5 bases; J trimming: 5 bases; junction bases outside the gene matches: 6. Germline V gene lookup returns CDR1 SSHAT and CDR2 FNYEAQ (reference sequence). There are 15 residues in the CDR3. DNA for the CDR3: TGTGCCAGCAGCGTGACAGGGGGTCGGACCGGGGAGCTGTTTTTT. Its protein product is CASSVTGGRTGELFF. Variable domain in full (rest from reference TRBV7-7 and TRBJ2-2): GAGVSQSPRYKVTKRGQDVTLRCDPISSHATLYWYQQALGQGPEFLTYFNYEAQPDKSGLPSDRFSAERPEGSISTLTIQRTEQRDSAMYRCASSVTGGRTGELFFGEGSRLTVL.

By share, this clone ranks as medium-sized. V and J are TRBV25-1 and TRBJ1-2; no reliable D call. V shed 8 bases and J shed 0 bases, with 10 bases lying between them. The CDR3 runs 13 residues. CDR1 and CDR2 from the germline V gene are MGHDK and SYGVNS. CDR3 DNA: TGTGCCAGCCTTTCCAGTGCTAACTATGGCTACACCTTC. It is translated as CASLSSANYGYTF.

The rearrangement uses TRBV9 and TRBJ2-3; TRBD2 aligns across 8 bases. Per germline, CDR1 SGDLS and CDR2 YYNGEE. The trim removed 0 bases at V and 0 bases at J, leaving 3 bases unmatched. The CDR3 has 16 residues. The CDR3 DNA is TGTGCCAGCAGCGTAGGGGCTAGCGGGAGCACAGATACGCAGTATTTT. The encoded protein is CASSVGASGSTDTQYF.

The V and J genes are TRBV15 and TRBJ1-5; 11 positions match TRBD1. Trimming took 3 bases from V and 6 from J; bases not matched to a gene: 7. In germline, CDR1 is LNHNV, CDR2 YYDKDF (reference sequence). The CDR3 totals 16 residues. As DNA, the CDR3 is TGTGCCACCAGCAGGGACTCCGGGACAGGGGGTCAGCCCCAGCATTTT. Protein product: CATSRDSGTGGQPQHF.

The V and J genes are TRBV29-1 and TRBJ1-2; 10 bases match TRBD1. This CDR3 is 13 amino acids long. V shed 1 base and J 4 bases; nucleotides not matched to a gene: 0. Germline V lookup: CDR1 SQVTM, CDR2 ANQGSEA. The CDR3 region is CSVEGTGGYGYTF. DNA for the CDR3: TGCAGCGTTGAAGGGACAGGGGGCTATGGCTACACCTTC.

The rearrangement links TRBV18 to TRBJ2-5, with a possible D match to TRBD1 (6 bases). Germline-derived CDR1 and CDR2 are KGHSH and LQKENI. The CDR3 length is 14 residues. V lost 2 bases and J 5 bases, leaving 12 bases between the germline ends. CDR3: CASSPNRDGETQYF. The CDR3 nucleotides are TGTGCCAGCTCACCAAACAGGGATGGGGAGACCCAGTACTTC.

This rearrangement joins TRBV10-2 to TRBJ2-1; TRBD2 matches at 13 bases. After removal of 6 bases from V and 3 bases from J, the junction contained 2 bases not matched to a gene. The CDR3 has 15 amino acids. Germline V gene data show CDR1 as WSHSY and CDR2 as SAAADI. CDR3 sequence reads: CASSGTSGVYNEQFF. CDR3 sequence (DNA): TGCGCCAGCAGCGGGACTAGCGGGGTCTACAATGAGCAGTTCTTC.

This chain joins TRBV30 and TRBJ1-1; maybe TRBD1 (5 bases). Germline V gives CDR1 GTSNPN, CDR2 SVGIG (reference sequence). This CDR3 comprises 15 residues. Trimming took off 0 bases at V and 3 bases at J, with 14 bases between the two ends. The CDR3 sequence: CAWSVGTGGYTEAFF. CDR3 sequence (DNA): TGTGCCTGGAGTGTAGGGACGGGGGGGTACACTGAAGCTTTCTTT.

A single count supports this clone. Here the CDR3 DNA reads TGTGCCAGCTCCAAGGAACAGGGTAACACTGAAGCTTTCTTT. This gives the protein CASSKEQGNTEAFF. This chain uses TRBV25-1 with TRBJ1-1; possibly TRBD1 for D (6 bases). There are 14 residues in the CDR3. The germline gives CDR1 MGHDK, CDR2 SYGVNS. V was trimmed by 8 bases and J by 2 bases, leaving 15 bases between them.

A word on this clone: Germline is not matched at one junction end, which may reflect a read error. The rearrangement links TRBV6-1 to TRBJ2-1; unclear D gene. The CDR3 length is 14 residues. From germline, CDR1 is MNHNS and CDR2 SASEGT. In DNA, the CDR3 is TGTGCCAGCAGTGTTATAGACTCCAACAATGAGCAGTTCTTC. This sequence encodes CASSVIDSNNEQFF.

CDR3 protein: CASSLGQGLSGYTF. The CDR3 DNA reads TGTGCCAGCAGCTTAGGACAGGGGTTAAGCGGCTACACCTTC. The chain employs TRBV7-2 and TRBJ1-2; 8 nucleotides align to TRBD1. Per germline, CDR1 SGHTA and CDR2 FQGNSA. CDR3 length: 14 residues. The V and J ends lost 1 base and 8 bases, in that order; junction bases with no gene match: 6.

To note about this clone: The same CDR3 also results from other DNA sequences found in this sample. The chain employs TRBV5-1 and TRBJ2-5; D might be TRBD2 (5 bases). Germline V lookup: CDR1 SGHRS, CDR2 YFSETQ. The CDR3 has 14 amino acids. The germline V and J ends were trimmed by 8 bases and 3 bases, with 17 bases remaining between them. In DNA, the CDR3 is TGCGCCAGTAGTCTGGAGGTCTCTAAAGAGACCCAGTACTTC. Translated: CASSLEVSKETQYF.

The chain recombines TRBV6-5 with TRBJ2-7; D not certain. The CDR3 consists of 13 residues. V was pared by 5 bases and J by 0 bases, with 8 bases between. The V gene's germline CDR1 is MNHEY and CDR2 SVGAGI. CDR3 sequence: CASSPWASYEQYF. The CDR3, as DNA: TGTGCCAGCAGTCCCTGGGCCTCCTACGAGCAGTACTTC.

V usage is TRBV7-9 and J usage is TRBJ2-7, with D unresolved. The CDR3 extends over 11 amino acids. V was pared by 5 bases and J by 1 base, with 3 bases between. From germline, CDR1 is SEHNR and CDR2 FQNEAQ (reference sequence). CDR3: CASSPSYEQYF. For the CDR3, the DNA is TGTGCCAGCAGCCCATCCTACGAGCAGTACTTC.

On this clone: The germline gene is not matched at one end of the junction; a read error may be the cause. The sample carries other DNA sequences with the same CDR3. V gene TRBV5-4 combines with J gene TRBJ2-7; 7 nucleotides align to TRBD1. The CDR3 consists of 13 residues. Germline V CDR1 and CDR2: SGHNT, YYREEE (reference sequence). The CDR3 protein is CASSPGQDGEQYF. As DNA, the CDR3 is TGTGCCAGCAGCCCTGGACAGGATGGCGAGCAATACTTC.

This chain connects TRBV15 to TRBJ2-7, with TRBD2 as a possible D gene (5 bases). The V gene lost 6 bases and the J gene lost 5 bases, with 14 bases spanning the gap. The CDR3 covers 13 residues. Germline V lookup: CDR1 LNHNV, CDR2 YYDKDF (reference sequence). CDR3 region: CATSLEGPHEQYF. The CDR3 nucleotides read TGTGCCACCAGTCTTGAGGGCCCCCACGAGCAGTACTTC. Based on the CDR3 plus reference TRBV15 and TRBJ2-7, the full variable domain is DAMVIQNPRYQVTQFGKPVTLSCSQTLNHNVMYWYQQKSSQAPKLLFHYYDKDFNNEADTPDNFQSRRPNTSFCFLDIRSPGLGDTAMYLCATSLEGPHEQYFGPGTRLTVT.

This chain joins TRBV5-1 and TRBJ2-5; D perhaps matches TRBD2 (6 bases). The CDR3 totals 16 residues. CDR1 is SGHRS and CDR2 is YFSETQ in the germline V gene. Trimming stripped 0 bases from V and 1 base from J, with 13 bases between. The CDR3 loop reads CASSLEGTSLQETQYF. DNA for the CDR3: TGCGCCAGCAGCTTGGAAGGGACTTCCCTCCAAGAGACCCAGTACTTC.